These T cell receptor beta chains were read from a single sample in a study of blood T cell repertoires in COVID-19. Assay used: immunoSEQ multiplex PCR; TCRdb lists only in-frame clones, some missing. This table holds 200,000 to 250,000 clones, 70% to 85% found once. The source material was peripheral blood. The receptor set was obtained from a human donor in a cohort sampled during active COVID-19. Each CDR3 is given with its conserved first and last residue. D genes are given only for firm matches. Rows give clone size only sometimes, using once, few, many, or a class for an expanded clone.

CDR3 protein: CASSPFLADYNEQFF
CDR3 DNA: TGTGCCAGCTCACCATTTCTAGCAGATTACAATGAGCAGTTCTTC
J gene: TRBJ2-1
clone size: few
V gene: TRBV18
D gene: NA

CDR3 protein: CASSFNSGAWRVETQYF
CDR3 DNA: TGTGCCAGCAGTTTTAACTCCGGGGCCTGGAGGGTAGAGACCCAGTACTTC
J gene: TRBJ2-5
clone size: NA
V gene: TRBV5-6
D gene: NA

CDR3 protein: CASSLSTGNEQFF
CDR3 DNA: TGTGCCAGCAGTTTGTCAACGGGAAACGAGCAGTTCTTC
J gene: TRBJ2-1
clone size: NA
V gene: TRBV27
D gene: NA

CDR3 protein: CASSPTEGYGYTF
CDR3 DNA: TGTGCCAGCAGCCCGACTGAGGGCTATGGCTACACCTTC
J gene: TRBJ1-2
clone size: NA
V gene: TRBV12-3/TRBV12-4
D gene: NA

CDR3 protein: CASSQAGGGFYTQYF
CDR3 DNA: TGTGCCAGCAGCCAGGCAGGGGGCGGTTTTTATACGCAGTATTTT
J gene: TRBJ2-3
clone size: NA
V gene: TRBV5-4
D gene: TRBD1

CDR3 protein: CASSPGLAGDQETQYF
CDR3 DNA: TGCGCCAGCAGCCCTGGACTAGCGGGGGACCAAGAGACCCAGTACTTC
J gene: TRBJ2-5
clone size: NA
V gene: TRBV5-1
D gene: TRBD2

CDR3 protein: CASSRPGLATYGQYF
CDR3 DNA: TGTGCCAGCAGCAGGCCGGGACTAGCGACATATGGGCAGTACTTC
J gene: TRBJ2-7
clone size: many
V gene: TRBV7-6
D gene: TRBD2

CDR3 protein: CASSPGTSGAYEQYF
CDR3 DNA: TGTGCCAGCAGTCCGGGGACTAGCGGAGCCTACGAGCAGTACTTC
J gene: TRBJ2-7
clone size: NA
V gene: TRBV27
D gene: TRBD2

CDR3 protein: CASSPTGSLPEQFF
CDR3 DNA: TGTGCCAGCAGCCCCACGGGTAGCCTCCCTGAGCAGTTCTTC
J gene: TRBJ2-1
clone size: NA
V gene: TRBV14
D gene: NA

CDR3 protein: CSASSGRAYNEQFF
CDR3 DNA: TGCAGTGCTAGTAGCGGGAGGGCCTACAATGAGCAGTTCTTC
J gene: TRBJ2-1
clone size: NA
V gene: TRBV20-1
D gene: TRBD2

CDR3 protein: CASSFTGTGNGYTF
CDR3 DNA: TGTGCCAGCAGCTTTACCGGGACAGGGAATGGCTACACCTTC
J gene: TRBJ1-2
clone size: once
V gene: TRBV5-6
D gene: TRBD1

CDR3 protein: CASSLSYEQYF
CDR3 DNA: TGTGCCAGCAGCCTCTCCTACGAGCAGTACTTC
J gene: TRBJ2-7
clone size: NA
V gene: TRBV2
D gene: NA

CDR3 protein: CASSPGSGGGYNEQFF
CDR3 DNA: TGTGCCAGCAGCCCGGGTAGCGGGGGAGGGTACAATGAGCAGTTCTTC
J gene: TRBJ2-1
clone size: NA
V gene: TRBV7-9
D gene: TRBD2

CDR3 protein: CASSSGQANSYEQYF
CDR3 DNA: TGTGCCAGCAGTTCAGGACAGGCAAACTCCTACGAGCAGTACTTC
J gene: TRBJ2-7
clone size: NA
V gene: TRBV6-5
D gene: TRBD1

CDR3 protein: CSVTPGLISGNTIYF
CDR3 DNA: TGCAGCGTAACTCCGGGACTAATCTCTGGAAACACCATATATTTT
J gene: TRBJ1-3
clone size: once
V gene: TRBV29-1
D gene: NA

CDR3 protein: CASSRTSGRMNEQYF
CDR3 DNA: TGTGCCAGTAGTCGGACTAGCGGGAGGATGAATGAGCAGTACTTC
J gene: TRBJ2-7
clone size: NA
V gene: TRBV19
D gene: TRBD2

CDR3 protein: CASSQRDRFSGNTIYF
CDR3 DNA: TGCGCCAGCAGCCAGAGAGACAGGTTTTCTGGAAACACCATATATTTT
J gene: TRBJ1-3
clone size: NA
V gene: TRBV4-1
D gene: NA

CDR3 protein: CASSLTGGSGYTF
CDR3 DNA: TGCGCCAGCAGCTTAACAGGGGGCTCGGGCTACACCTTC
J gene: TRBJ1-2
clone size: NA
V gene: TRBV5-1
D gene: TRBD1

CDR3 protein: CATSGVLTLNEQFF
CDR3 DNA: TGTGCCACCAGTGGGGTCCTGACTCTAAATGAGCAGTTCTTC
J gene: TRBJ2-1
clone size: few
V gene: TRBV24-1
D gene: NA

CDR3 protein: CASSQFSGRAQETQYF
CDR3 DNA: TGTGCCAGCAGCCAGTTCAGCGGGAGGGCTCAAGAGACCCAGTACTTC
J gene: TRBJ2-5
clone size: NA
V gene: TRBV27
D gene: TRBD2

CDR3 protein: CSVAQTLGTDTQYF
CDR3 DNA: TGCAGCGTTGCGCAGACCCTAGGCACAGATACGCAGTATTTT
J gene: TRBJ2-3
clone size: NA
V gene: TRBV29-1
D gene: NA

CDR3 protein: CASSWKETDTQYF
CDR3 DNA: TGTGCCAGTTCCTGGAAGGAGACAGATACGCAGTATTTT
J gene: TRBJ2-3
clone size: NA
V gene: TRBV19
D gene: NA

CDR3 protein: CASSLNRQGGYTF
CDR3 DNA: TGTGCCAGCAGCTTAAACCGGCAGGGGGGCTACACCTTC
J gene: TRBJ1-2
clone size: NA
V gene: TRBV14
D gene: NA

CDR3 protein: CASSLVSGSTDTQYF
CDR3 DNA: TGTGCCAGCAGCTTAGTGAGCGGTAGCACAGATACGCAGTATTTT
J gene: TRBJ2-3
clone size: NA
V gene: TRBV7-2
D gene: NA

CDR3 protein: CASRKTVSSYEQYF
CDR3 DNA: TGTGCCAGCAGAAAGACTGTCAGCTCCTACGAGCAGTACTTC
J gene: TRBJ2-7
clone size: few
V gene: TRBV28
D gene: NA

CDR3 protein: CASSLDSEQGPLGEQFF
CDR3 DNA: TGCGCCAGCAGCTTGGACTCTGAACAGGGCCCATTGGGTGAGCAGTTCTTC
J gene: TRBJ2-1
clone size: many
V gene: TRBV5-1
D gene: NA

CDR3 protein: CASSLTTVTGANVLTF
CDR3 DNA: TGCGCCAGCAGCTTAACTACGGTGACTGGGGCCAACGTCCTGACTTTC
J gene: TRBJ2-6
clone size: few
V gene: TRBV5-1
D gene: NA

CDR3 protein: CASSTGTNTGELFF
CDR3 DNA: TGCGCCAGCAGCACCGGGACGAACACCGGGGAGCTGTTTTTT
J gene: TRBJ2-2
clone size: NA
V gene: TRBV4-1
D gene: NA

CDR3 protein: CASSSQGMDRIYGYTF
CDR3 DNA: TGTGCCAGCAGTTCCCAAGGGATGGACAGAATCTATGGCTACACCTTC
J gene: TRBJ1-2
clone size: NA
V gene: TRBV28
D gene: NA

CDR3 protein: CAVRDRTYNSPLHF
CDR3 DNA: TGTGCCGTCAGGGACAGAACTTATAATTCACCCCTCCACTTT
J gene: TRBJ1-6
clone size: NA
V gene: TRBV5-4
D gene: TRBD1

CDR3 protein: CASSYPGVFGSYEQYF
CDR3 DNA: TGTGCCAGCAGTTACCCCGGAGTGTTCGGGTCCTACGAGCAGTACTTC
J gene: TRBJ2-7
clone size: NA
V gene: TRBV6-2/TRBV6-3
D gene: NA

CDR3 protein: CASSILAISDEQYF
CDR3 DNA: TGTGCCAGTAGTATTCTAGCAATATCTGACGAGCAGTACTTC
J gene: TRBJ2-7
clone size: once
V gene: TRBV19
D gene: NA

CDR3 protein: CASSLGGSKNTQYF
CDR3 DNA: TGTGCCAGCAGCTTAGGCGGGAGCAAGAATACGCAGTATTTT
J gene: TRBJ2-3
clone size: NA
V gene: TRBV7-2
D gene: TRBD2

CDR3 protein: CASTGTGGQPQHF
CDR3 DNA: TGTGCCAGCACCGGAACAGGGGGTCAGCCCCAGCATTTT
J gene: TRBJ1-5
clone size: few
V gene: TRBV2
D gene: TRBD1

CDR3 protein: CASSLGAASYEQYF
CDR3 DNA: TGTGCCAGCAGCTTGGGGGCAGCCTCCTACGAGCAGTACTTC
J gene: TRBJ2-7
clone size: NA
V gene: TRBV5-6
D gene: NA

CDR3 protein: CASSILRGTEAFF
CDR3 DNA: TGTGCCAGTAGTATATTGAGGGGGACTGAAGCTTTCTTT
J gene: TRBJ1-1
clone size: NA
V gene: TRBV19
D gene: NA

CDR3 protein: CASSSTRGTPYEQYF
CDR3 DNA: TGTGCCAGCAGTTCCACCAGGGGCACTCCCTACGAGCAGTACTTC
J gene: TRBJ2-7
clone size: many
V gene: TRBV6-6
D gene: NA

CDR3 protein: CASSFVGYEQYF
CDR3 DNA: TGTGCCAGCAGTTTTGTCGGGTACGAGCAGTACTTC
J gene: TRBJ2-7
clone size: NA
V gene: TRBV12-3/TRBV12-4
D gene: NA

CDR3 protein: CASSLAPGLATGELFF
CDR3 DNA: TGTGCCAGCAGCTTAGCGCCCGGGTTGGCCACCGGGGAGCTGTTTTTT
J gene: TRBJ2-2
clone size: NA
V gene: TRBV11-3
D gene: NA

CDR3 protein: CASRQPGNSGVEQYF
CDR3 DNA: TGTGCCAGCAGACAACCGGGAAATAGTGGGGTCGAGCAGTACTTC
J gene: TRBJ2-7
clone size: NA
V gene: TRBV28
D gene: NA

CDR3 protein: CASSDWSAGDNEQFF
CDR3 DNA: TGCGCCAGCAGTGATTGGAGTGCGGGAGACAATGAGCAGTTCTTC
J gene: TRBJ2-1
clone size: few
V gene: TRBV10-2
D gene: TRBD2

CDR3 protein: CASSDRTSGSIRWSTGELFF
CDR3 DNA: TGCGCCAGCAGTGATAGGACTAGCGGGAGTATAAGATGGAGCACCGGGGAGCTGTTTTTT
J gene: TRBJ2-2
clone size: NA
V gene: TRBV10-2
D gene: TRBD2

CDR3 protein: CAWSVPQREATDTQYF
CDR3 DNA: TGTGCCTGGAGTGTACCCCAGCGGGAGGCCACAGATACGCAGTATTTT
J gene: TRBJ2-3
clone size: NA
V gene: TRBV30
D gene: TRBD2

CDR3 protein: CASSPLGGPEQYF
CDR3 DNA: TGTGCCAGCAGTCCACTCGGGGGGCCCGAGCAGTACTTC
J gene: TRBJ2-7
clone size: NA
V gene: TRBV6-2/TRBV6-3
D gene: NA

CDR3 protein: CASSLVSGTGGYEQYF
CDR3 DNA: TGTGCCAGCAGCTTAGTCTCCGGGACAGGGGGATATGAGCAGTACTTC
J gene: TRBJ2-7
clone size: once
V gene: TRBV7-2
D gene: TRBD1

CDR3 protein: CASSPMGGARGYTF
CDR3 DNA: TGTGCCAGCAGCCCGATGGGGGGGGCCAGAGGCTACACCTTC
J gene: TRBJ1-2
clone size: NA
V gene: TRBV7-2
D gene: NA

CDR3 protein: CASSLAGTSQETQYF
CDR3 DNA: TGTGCCAGCAGCTTAGCCGGGACATCTCAAGAGACCCAGTACTTC
J gene: TRBJ2-5
clone size: NA
V gene: TRBV7-2
D gene: NA